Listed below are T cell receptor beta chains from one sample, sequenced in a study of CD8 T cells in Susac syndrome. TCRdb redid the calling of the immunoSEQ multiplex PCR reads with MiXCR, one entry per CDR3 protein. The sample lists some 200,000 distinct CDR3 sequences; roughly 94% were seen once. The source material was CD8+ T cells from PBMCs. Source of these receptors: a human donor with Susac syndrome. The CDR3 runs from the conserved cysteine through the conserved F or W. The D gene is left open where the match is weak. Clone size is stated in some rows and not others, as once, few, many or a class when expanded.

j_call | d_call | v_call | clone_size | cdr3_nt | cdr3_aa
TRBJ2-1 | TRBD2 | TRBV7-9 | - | TGTGCCAGCTCCGGTGCGGGAGGGCCGCATGAGCAGTTCTTC | CASSGAGGPHEQFF
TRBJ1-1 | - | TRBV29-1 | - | TGCAGCGTTGTCTGGGACACTGAAGCTTTCTTT | CSVVWDTEAFF
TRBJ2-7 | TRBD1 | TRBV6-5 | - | TGTGCCAGCAGCCGAACAGGGGGTCCTTACGAGCAGTACTTC | CASSRTGGPYEQYF
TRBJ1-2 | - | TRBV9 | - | TGTGCCAGCAGCGTAGACATAGGGGTCCACAATGGCTACACCTTC | CASSVDIGVHNGYTF
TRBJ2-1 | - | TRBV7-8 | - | TGTGCCAGCAGCGAGCGGAGGAGCTCCTACAATGAGCAGTTCTTC | CASSERRSSYNEQFF
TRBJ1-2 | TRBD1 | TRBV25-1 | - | TGTGCCAGCAGTGTCACAGGGGGTGGTGGCTACACCTTC | CASSVTGGGGYTF
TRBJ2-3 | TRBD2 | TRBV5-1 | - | TGCGCCAGCAGCCGGGGACTAGCGGGAGATTTGCCAGATACGCAGTATTTT | CASSRGLAGDLPDTQYF
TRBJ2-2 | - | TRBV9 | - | TGTGCCAGCAGCGTGAGGGGAGGCACGAACACCGGGGAGCTGTTTTTT | CASSVRGGTNTGELFF
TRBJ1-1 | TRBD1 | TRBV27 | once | TGTGCCAGCAGTGGGGGCCGGACAGGGCCACTTGAAGCTTTCTTT | CASSGGRTGPLEAFF
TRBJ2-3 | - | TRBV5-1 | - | TGCGCCACCGCCATCGGGGAGCCCACAGATACGCAGTATTTT | CATAIGEPTDTQYF
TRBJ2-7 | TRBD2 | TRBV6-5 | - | TGTGCCAGCAGTTGGGGACTAGCGGACAGACAATACGAGCAGTACTTC | CASSWGLADRQYEQYF
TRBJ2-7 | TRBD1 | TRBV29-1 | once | TGCAGCGCGGGGACAGTGGGTCCCTACGAGCAGTACTTC | CSAGTVGPYEQYF
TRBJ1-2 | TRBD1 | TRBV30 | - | TGTGCCTGGAGTCCGGGACAGGGGAACTATGGCTACACCTTC | CAWSPGQGNYGYTF
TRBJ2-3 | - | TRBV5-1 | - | TGCGCCAGCAGCTTGACAGGGTCGGGTGTGACAGATACGCAGTATTTT | CASSLTGSGVTDTQYF
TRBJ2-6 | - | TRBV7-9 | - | TGTGCCAGCAGCTTCCCTTTGCAGGACGGGTCTGGGGCCAACGTCCTGACTTTC | CASSFPLQDGSGANVLTF
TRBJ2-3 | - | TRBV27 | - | TGTGCCACCCTACCCCCCGGGGATACGCAGTATTTT | CATLPPGDTQYF
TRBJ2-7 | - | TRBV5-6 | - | TGTGCCAGCAGCCCCTTTGGGGTCGACGAGCAGTACTTC | CASSPFGVDEQYF
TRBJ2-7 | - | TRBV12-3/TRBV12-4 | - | TGTGCCAGCAGTTTCGGGCCAGGACAAACCTACGAGCAGTACTTC | CASSFGPGQTYEQYF
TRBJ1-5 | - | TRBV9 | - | TGTGCCAGCAGCCCTACAGGGAATAGCAATCAGCCCCAGCATTTT | CASSPTGNSNQPQHF
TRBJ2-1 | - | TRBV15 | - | TGTGCCACCAGGGCAAGGGGGGGGCTGAGGGATGAGCAGTTCTTC | CATRARGGLRDEQFF
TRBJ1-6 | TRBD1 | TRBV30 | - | TGTGCCTGGAATCCGGACAGGGCCTCACCCCTCCACTTT | CAWNPDRASPLHF
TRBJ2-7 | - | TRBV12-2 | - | TGTGCAAGTCGCCCTACAGAGGGCTACGAGCAGTACTTC | CASRPTEGYEQYF
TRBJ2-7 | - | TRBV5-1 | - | TGCGCCAGCACCCCCGGGTGGGGCGGAAGCTCCTACGAGCAGTACTTC | CASTPGWGGSSYEQYF
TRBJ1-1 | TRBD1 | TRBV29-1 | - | TGCAGCGTCGTGAAGGACAGGAGCACTGAAGCTTTCTTT | CSVVKDRSTEAFF
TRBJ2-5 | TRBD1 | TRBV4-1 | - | TGCGCCAGCAGCCAAGATAAGGGGGCGGGGACCCAGTACTTC | CASSQDKGAGTQYF
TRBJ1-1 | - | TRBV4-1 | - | TGCGCCAGCAGCCAAGCAGGGAGCCCTGAAGCTTTCTTT | CASSQAGSPEAFF
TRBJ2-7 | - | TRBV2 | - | TGTGCCAGCAGTCCCGACGCCTACGAGCAGTACTTC | CASSPDAYEQYF
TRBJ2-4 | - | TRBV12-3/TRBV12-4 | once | TGTGCCAGCAGTCCGGACAAGACCATTCAGTACTTC | CASSPDKTIQYF
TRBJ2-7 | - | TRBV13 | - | TGTGCCAGCACCACTAGAGGTTACGAGCAGTACTTC | CASTTRGYEQYF
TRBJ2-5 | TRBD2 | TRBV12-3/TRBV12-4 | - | TGTGCCAGCAGTCGGACTAGCCGTACGGAGACCCAGTACTTC | CASSRTSRTETQYF
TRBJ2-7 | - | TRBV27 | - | TGTGCCAGCAGCAATATCATCGCCTACGAGCAGTACTTC | CASSNIIAYEQYF
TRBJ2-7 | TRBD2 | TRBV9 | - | TGTGCCAGCAGCGTACAACCGGGACTAGCGGGGAATCCGTCCTACGAGCAGTACTTC | CASSVQPGLAGNPSYEQYF
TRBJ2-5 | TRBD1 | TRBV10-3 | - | TGTGCCATCAGTGAGTCGGGGACAGGGACACAAGAGACCCAGTACTTC | CAISESGTGTQETQYF
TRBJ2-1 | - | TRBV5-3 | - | TGTGCCAGCGACAGGAGCTCCTACAATGAGCAGTTCTTC | CASDRSSYNEQFF
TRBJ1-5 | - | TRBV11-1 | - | TGTGCCAGCAGCTCCCCAGAGACGGGCAATCAGCCCCAGCATTTT | CASSSPETGNQPQHF
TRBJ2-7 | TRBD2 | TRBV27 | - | TGTGCCAGCAGTATAATAGCGGGGGGCTACGAGCAGTACTTC | CASSIIAGGYEQYF
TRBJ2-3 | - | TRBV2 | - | TGTGCCAGCAGTGAAGGGACAACTAGCACAGATACGCAGTATTTT | CASSEGTTSTDTQYF
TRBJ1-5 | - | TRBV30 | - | TGTGCCTGGAGTGGCGACTCCGAGGGGCCCCAGCATTTT | CAWSGDSEGPQHF
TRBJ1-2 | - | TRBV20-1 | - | TGCAGTGCTAGAGAGTTAGGACCTCTGAGTCGCTCCTATGGCTACACCTTC | CSARELGPLSRSYGYTF
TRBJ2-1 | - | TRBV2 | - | TGTGCCAGCAGTGACCTAGGGGGTAATGAGCAGTTCTTC | CASSDLGGNEQFF
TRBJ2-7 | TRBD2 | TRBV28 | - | TGTGCCAGCAGTACACCGCGGGGGTTCTACGAGCAGTACTTC | CASSTPRGFYEQYF
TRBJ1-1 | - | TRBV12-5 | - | TGTGCTAGTGCCCTGGGTGGGTTAGAAGCTTTCTTT | CASALGGLEAFF
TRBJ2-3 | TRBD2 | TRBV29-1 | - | TGCAGCGTTGAAGATTCCGGACTAGCGGGCACAGATACGCAGTATTTT | CSVEDSGLAGTDTQYF
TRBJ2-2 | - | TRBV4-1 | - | TGCGCCAGCAGCCGGAGTGGGGGGAAAAGGGAGCTGTTTTTT | CASSRSGGKRELFF
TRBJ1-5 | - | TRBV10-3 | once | TGTGCCATCAGTGACCCGAGGGGGGGCAATCAGCCCCAGCATTTT | CAISDPRGGNQPQHF
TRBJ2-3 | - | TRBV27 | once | TGTGCCAGCAGTTTATACAGGCCAGGCACAGATACGCAGTATTTT | CASSLYRPGTDTQYF
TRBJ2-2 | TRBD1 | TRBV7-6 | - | TGTGCCAGCAGCCGCCGGGGACAGGGCACCGGGGAGCTGTTTTTT | CASSRRGQGTGELFF
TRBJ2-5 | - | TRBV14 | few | TGTGCCAGCAGCCAAGATCTGAGGGAAGAGACCCAGTACTTC | CASSQDLREETQYF
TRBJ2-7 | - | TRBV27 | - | TGTGCCAGCAGTTTATCGCCGGGGAAGGGGACCTACGAGCAGTACTTC | CASSLSPGKGTYEQYF
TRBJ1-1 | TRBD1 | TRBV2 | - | TGTGCCAGCAGGAGACCCGGACAGGGGGTATACACTGAAGCTTTCTTT | CASRRPGQGVYTEAFF
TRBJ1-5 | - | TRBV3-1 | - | TGTGCCAGCAGCCAAGGAATAGGGTTTGTTCATCAGCCCCAGCATTTT | CASSQGIGFVHQPQHF
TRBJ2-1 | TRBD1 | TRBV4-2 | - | TGTGCCAGCAGCCAAGACGCCGGGACAGGGGGGTATGAGCAGTTCTTC | CASSQDAGTGGYEQFF
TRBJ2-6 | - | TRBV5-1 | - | TGCGCCAGCAGCTTGGCGACGGCAGGGGCCAACGTCCTGACTTTC | CASSLATAGANVLTF
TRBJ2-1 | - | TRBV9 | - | TGTGCCAGCAGCCCTAGCCAGGGTGAGCAGTTCTTC | CASSPSQGEQFF
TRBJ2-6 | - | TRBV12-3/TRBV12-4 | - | TGTGCCAGCAGTCCCCATACGGCCTCTGGGGCCAACGTCCTGACTTTC | CASSPHTASGANVLTF
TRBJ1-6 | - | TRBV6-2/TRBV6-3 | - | TGTGCCAGCAGCCTTCCGGACAGAATCGATAATTCACCCCTCCACTTT | CASSLPDRIDNSPLHF
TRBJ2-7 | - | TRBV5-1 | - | TGCGCCAGCAGCTTGGATCCAGGGAAGGGTTCCTACGAGCAGTACTTC | CASSLDPGKGSYEQYF
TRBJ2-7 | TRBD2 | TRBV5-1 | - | TGCGCCAGCCTACTTGGGGAGCTAGCGGGAGGTCCCTACGAGCAGTACTTC | CASLLGELAGGPYEQYF
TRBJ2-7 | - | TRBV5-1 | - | TGCGCCAGCAGCTTGGCCAGGGACTCCTACGAGCAGTACTTC | CASSLARDSYEQYF
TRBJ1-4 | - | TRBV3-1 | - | TGTGCCAGCAGCCAAGATACAGGGCAGAAACTGTTTTTT | CASSQDTGQKLFF